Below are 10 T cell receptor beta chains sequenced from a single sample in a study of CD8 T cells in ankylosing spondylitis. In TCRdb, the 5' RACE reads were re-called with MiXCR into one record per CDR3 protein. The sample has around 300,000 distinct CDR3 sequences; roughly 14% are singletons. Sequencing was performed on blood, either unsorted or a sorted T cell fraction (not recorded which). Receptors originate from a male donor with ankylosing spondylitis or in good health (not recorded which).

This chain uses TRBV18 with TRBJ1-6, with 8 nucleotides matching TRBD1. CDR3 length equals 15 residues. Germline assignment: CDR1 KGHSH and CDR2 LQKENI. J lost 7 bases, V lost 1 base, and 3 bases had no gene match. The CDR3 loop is CASSPRTGQNSPLHF. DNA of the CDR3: TGTGCCAGCTCACCACGGACAGGGCAAAATTCACCCCTCCACTTT.

As DNA, the CDR3 is TGTGCCACCAGTGATTTTAGGGACAGGGGCAATGAGCAGTTCTTC. Amino acids: CATSDFRDRGNEQFF. The V gene is TRBV24-1, the J gene TRBJ2-1, with 10 nucleotides matching TRBD1. V was pared by 1 base and J by 6 bases, with 2 bases of the junction left unmatched. CDR1 and CDR2 (germline): KGHDR, SFDVKD. The CDR3 runs to 15 residues.

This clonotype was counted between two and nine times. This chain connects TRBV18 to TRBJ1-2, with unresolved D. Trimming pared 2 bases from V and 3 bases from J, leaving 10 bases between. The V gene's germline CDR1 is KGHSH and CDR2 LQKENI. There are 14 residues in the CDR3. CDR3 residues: CASSPGDLYYGYTF. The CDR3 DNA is TGTGCCAGCTCACCAGGCGACCTCTACTATGGCTACACCTTC.

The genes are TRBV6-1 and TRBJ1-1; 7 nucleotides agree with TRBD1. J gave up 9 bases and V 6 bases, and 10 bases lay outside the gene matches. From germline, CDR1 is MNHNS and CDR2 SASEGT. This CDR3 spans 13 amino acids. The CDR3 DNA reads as TGTGCCAGCAGGACCGAACCGGGACAGAAAGCTTTCTTT. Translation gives CASRTEPGQKAFF.

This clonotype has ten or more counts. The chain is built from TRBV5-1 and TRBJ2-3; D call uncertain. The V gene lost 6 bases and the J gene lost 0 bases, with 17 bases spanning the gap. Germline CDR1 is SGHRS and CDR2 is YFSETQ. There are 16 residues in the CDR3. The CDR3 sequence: CASTWETPASTDTQYF. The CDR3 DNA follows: TGCGCCAGCACTTGGGAAACGCCCGCTAGCACAGATACGCAGTATTTT. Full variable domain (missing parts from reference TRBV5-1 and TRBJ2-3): KAGVTQTPRYLIKTRGQQVTLSCSPISGHRSVSWYQQTPGQGLQFLFEYFSETQRNKGNFPGRFSGRQFSNSRSEMNVSTLELGDSALYLCASTWETPASTDTQYFGPGTRLTVL.

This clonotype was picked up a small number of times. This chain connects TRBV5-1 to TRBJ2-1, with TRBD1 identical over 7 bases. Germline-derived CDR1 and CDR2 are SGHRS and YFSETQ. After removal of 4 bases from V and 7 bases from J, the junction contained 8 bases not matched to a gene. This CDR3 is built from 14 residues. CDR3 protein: CASSPGTARNEQFF. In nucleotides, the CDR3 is TGCGCCAGCAGCCCCGGGACAGCAAGGAATGAGCAGTTCTTC.

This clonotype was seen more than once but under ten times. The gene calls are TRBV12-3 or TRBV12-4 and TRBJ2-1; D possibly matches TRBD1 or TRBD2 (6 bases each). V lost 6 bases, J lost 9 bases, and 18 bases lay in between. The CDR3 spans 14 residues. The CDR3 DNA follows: TGTGCCAGCAGCCGTCCCGGGGGCACAGGTGAGCAGTTCTTC. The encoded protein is CASSRPGGTGEQFF.

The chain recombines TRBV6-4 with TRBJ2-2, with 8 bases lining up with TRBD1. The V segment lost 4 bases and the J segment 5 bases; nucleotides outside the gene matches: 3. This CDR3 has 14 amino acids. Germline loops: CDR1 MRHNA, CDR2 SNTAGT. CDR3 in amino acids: CASSAGGETGELFF. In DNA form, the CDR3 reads TGTGCCAGCAGTGCAGGGGGCGAGACCGGGGAGCTGTTTTTT.

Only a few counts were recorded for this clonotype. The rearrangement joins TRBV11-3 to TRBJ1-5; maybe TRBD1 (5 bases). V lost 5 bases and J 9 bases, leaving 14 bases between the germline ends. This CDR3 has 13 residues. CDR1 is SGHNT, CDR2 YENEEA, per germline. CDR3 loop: CASSQGPSGPQHF. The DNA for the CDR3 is TGTGCCAGCAGCCAGGGACCTTCGGGGCCCCAGCATTTT.

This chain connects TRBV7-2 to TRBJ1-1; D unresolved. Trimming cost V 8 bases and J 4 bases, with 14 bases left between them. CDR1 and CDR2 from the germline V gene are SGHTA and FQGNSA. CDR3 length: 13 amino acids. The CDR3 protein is CASESSRGTEAFF. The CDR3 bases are TGTGCCAGCGAATCTTCCCGTGGCACTGAAGCTTTCTTT.